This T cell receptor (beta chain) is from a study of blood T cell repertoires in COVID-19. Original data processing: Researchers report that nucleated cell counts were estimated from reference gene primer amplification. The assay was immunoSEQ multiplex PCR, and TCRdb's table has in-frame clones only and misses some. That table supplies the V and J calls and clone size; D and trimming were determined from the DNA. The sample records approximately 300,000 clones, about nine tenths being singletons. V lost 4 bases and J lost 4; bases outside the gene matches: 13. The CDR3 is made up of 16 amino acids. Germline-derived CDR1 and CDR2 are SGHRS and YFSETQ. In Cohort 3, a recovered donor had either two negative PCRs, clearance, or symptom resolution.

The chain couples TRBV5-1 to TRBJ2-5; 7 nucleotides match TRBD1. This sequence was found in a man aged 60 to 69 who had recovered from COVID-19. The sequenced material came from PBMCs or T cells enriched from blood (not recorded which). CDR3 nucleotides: TGCGCCAGCAGCCGAAATACTTTCAGGGGGACAGAGACCCAGTACTTC. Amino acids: CASSRNTFRGTETQYF.